The text below deals with one TCR beta chain. Its antigen is undetermined. This entry belongs to a study of OX40 agonist ivuxolimab in advanced cancers. Points from the study as a whole: Low normalized clonal expansion also occurred in some nonresponding patients.

CDR3 length: 13 amino acids. Germline V gene sequence: CDR1 SGHNT, CDR2 YENEEA. The ends were cut back, 0 bases at V and 7 bases at J, with 8 bases in the middle. Sequenced by immunoSEQ multiplex PCR; TCRdb stores in-frame clones only, minus some. The sample comprises about 28,000 clones, 86% of which are singletons, and more than 25% rests with the top ten. This clonotype was sampled from an adult with an advanced solid tumor such as melanoma, head and neck, liver or kidney cancer. The input for sequencing was CD4+ or CD8+ T cells sorted from blood, taken in a trial of the OX40 agonist ivuxolimab. The chain joins TRBV11-3 to TRBJ2-3; D call uncertain. The CDR3 is CASSLEPSYTQYF. CDR3 nucleotides: TGTGCCAGCAGCTTAGAACCATCATATACGCAGTATTTT.